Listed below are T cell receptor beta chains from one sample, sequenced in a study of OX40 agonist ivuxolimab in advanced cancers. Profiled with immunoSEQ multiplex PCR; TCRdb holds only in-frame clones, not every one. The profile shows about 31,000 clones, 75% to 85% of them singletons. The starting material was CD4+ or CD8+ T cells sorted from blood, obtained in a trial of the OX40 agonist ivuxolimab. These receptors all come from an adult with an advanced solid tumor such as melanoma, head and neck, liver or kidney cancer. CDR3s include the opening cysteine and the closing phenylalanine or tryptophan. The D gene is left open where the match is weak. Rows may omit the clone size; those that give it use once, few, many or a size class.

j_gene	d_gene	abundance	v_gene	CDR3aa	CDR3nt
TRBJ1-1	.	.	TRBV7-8	CASSLAGGGTEAFF	TGTGCCAGCAGCTTAGCGGGTGGGGGAACTGAAGCTTTCTTT
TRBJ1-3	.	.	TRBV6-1	CASSEEGGNTIYF	TGTGCCAGCAGTGAAGAGGGTGGAAACACCATATATTTT
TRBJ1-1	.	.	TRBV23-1	CASSQNGDFEAFF	TGCGCCAGCAGTCAAAACGGAGACTTTGAAGCTTTCTTT
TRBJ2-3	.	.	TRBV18	CASSPITSYTDTQYF	TGTGCCAGCTCTCCGATAACCTCCTATACAGATACGCAGTATTTT
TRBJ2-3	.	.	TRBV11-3	CASSADSTDTQYF	TGTGCCAGCAGCGCAGACAGCACAGATACGCAGTATTTT
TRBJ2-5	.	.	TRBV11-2	CASSPYSPGAAETQYF	TGTGCCAGCAGCCCCTATTCCCCGGGGGCGGCGGAGACCCAGTACTTC
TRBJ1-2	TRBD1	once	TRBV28	CASSKIPGQGPYGYTF	TGTGCCAGCAGCAAGATTCCGGGACAGGGTCCCTATGGCTACACCTTC
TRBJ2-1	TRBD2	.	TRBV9	CASSASGNSYNEQFF	TGTGCCAGCAGCGCGAGCGGGAACTCCTACAATGAGCAGTTCTTC
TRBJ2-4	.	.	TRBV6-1	CASSENRWRIQYF	TGTGCCAGCAGTGAAAACAGGTGGCGCATTCAGTACTTC
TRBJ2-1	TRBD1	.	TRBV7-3	CASSPTGNEQFF	TGTGCCAGCAGCCCGACAGGGAATGAGCAGTTCTTC
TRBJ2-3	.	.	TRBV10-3	CAISGQDSDTQYF	TGTGCCATCAGTGGACAGGATTCAGATACGCAGTATTTT